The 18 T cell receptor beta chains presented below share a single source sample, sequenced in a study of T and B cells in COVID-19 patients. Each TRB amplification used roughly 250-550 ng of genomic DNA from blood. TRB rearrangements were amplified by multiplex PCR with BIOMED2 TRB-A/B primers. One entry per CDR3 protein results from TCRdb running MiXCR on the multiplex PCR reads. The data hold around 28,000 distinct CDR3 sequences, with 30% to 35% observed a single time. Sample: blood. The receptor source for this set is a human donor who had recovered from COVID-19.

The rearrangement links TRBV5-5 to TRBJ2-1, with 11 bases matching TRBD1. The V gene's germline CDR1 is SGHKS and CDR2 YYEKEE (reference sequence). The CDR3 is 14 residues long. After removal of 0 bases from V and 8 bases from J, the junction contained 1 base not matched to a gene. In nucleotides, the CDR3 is TGTGCCAGCAGCTTGGGGACAGGGGGCCATGAGCAGTTCTTC. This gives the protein CASSLGTGGHEQFF.

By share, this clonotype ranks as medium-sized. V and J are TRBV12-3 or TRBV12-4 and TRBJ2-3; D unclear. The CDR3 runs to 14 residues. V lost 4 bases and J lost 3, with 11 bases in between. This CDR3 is CASSSRLVTDTQYF. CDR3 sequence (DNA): TGTGCCAGCAGTTCCAGACTGGTTACAGATACGCAGTATTTT.

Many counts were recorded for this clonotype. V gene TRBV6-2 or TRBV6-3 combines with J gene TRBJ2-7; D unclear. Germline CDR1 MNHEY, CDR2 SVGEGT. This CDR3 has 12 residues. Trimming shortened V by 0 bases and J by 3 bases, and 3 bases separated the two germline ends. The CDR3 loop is CASSYSVYEQYF. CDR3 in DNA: TGTGCCAGCAGTTACTCGGTCTACGAGCAGTACTTC.

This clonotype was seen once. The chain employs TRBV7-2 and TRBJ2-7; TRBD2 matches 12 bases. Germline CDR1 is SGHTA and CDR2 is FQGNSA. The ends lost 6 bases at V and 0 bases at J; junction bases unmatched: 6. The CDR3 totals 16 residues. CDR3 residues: CASRGAGLAGSYEQYF. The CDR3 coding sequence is TGTGCCAGCAGGGGGGCGGGACTAGCGGGCTCCTACGAGCAGTACTTC.

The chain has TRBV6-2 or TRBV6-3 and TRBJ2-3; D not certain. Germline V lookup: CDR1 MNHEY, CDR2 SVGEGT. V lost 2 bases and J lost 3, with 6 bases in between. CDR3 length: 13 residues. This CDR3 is CASSYTDTDTQYF. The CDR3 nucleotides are TGTGCCAGCAGTTACACAGATACAGATACGCAGTATTTT.

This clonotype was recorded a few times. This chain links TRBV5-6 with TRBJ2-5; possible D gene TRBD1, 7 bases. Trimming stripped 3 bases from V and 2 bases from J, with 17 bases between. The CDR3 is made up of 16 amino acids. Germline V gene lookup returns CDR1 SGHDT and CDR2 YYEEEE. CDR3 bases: TGTGCCAGCAGCTCTCGGGGGACAGCGACTCAAGAGACCCAGTACTTC. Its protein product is CASSSRGTATQETQYF.

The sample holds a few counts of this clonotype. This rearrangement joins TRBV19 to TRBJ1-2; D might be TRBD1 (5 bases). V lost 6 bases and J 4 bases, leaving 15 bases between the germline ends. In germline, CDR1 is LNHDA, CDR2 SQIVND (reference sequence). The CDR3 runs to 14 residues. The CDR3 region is CASSLGAPRYGYTF. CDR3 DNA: TGTGCCAGTAGCCTAGGGGCGCCCCGCTATGGCTACACCTTC. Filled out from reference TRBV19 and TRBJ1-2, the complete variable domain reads DGGITQSPKYLFRKEGQNVTLSCEQNLNHDAMYWYRQDPGQGLRLIYYSQIVNDFQKGDIAEGYSVSREKKESFPLTVTSAQKNPTAFYLCASSLGAPRYGYTFGSGTRLTVV.

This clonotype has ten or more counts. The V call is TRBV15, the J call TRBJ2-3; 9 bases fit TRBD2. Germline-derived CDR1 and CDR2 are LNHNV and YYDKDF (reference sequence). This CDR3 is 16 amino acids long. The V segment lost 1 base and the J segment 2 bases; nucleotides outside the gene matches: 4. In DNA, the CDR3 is TGTGCCACCAGCAGAGGACTAGCGGAGGCCACAGATACGCAGTATTTT. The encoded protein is CATSRGLAEATDTQYF. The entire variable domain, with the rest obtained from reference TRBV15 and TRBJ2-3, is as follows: DAMVIQNPRYQVTQFGKPVTLSCSQTLNHNVMYWYQQKSSQAPKLLFHYYDKDFNNEADTPDNFQSRRPNTSFCFLDIRSPGLGDTAMYLCATSRGLAEATDTQYFGPGTRLTVL.

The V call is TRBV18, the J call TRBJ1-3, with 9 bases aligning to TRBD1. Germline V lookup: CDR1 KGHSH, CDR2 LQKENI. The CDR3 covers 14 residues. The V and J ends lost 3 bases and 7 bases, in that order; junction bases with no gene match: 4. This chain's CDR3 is CASSPGQGLNTIYF. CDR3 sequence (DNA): TGTGCCAGCTCACCGGGACAGGGCCTGAACACCATATATTTT.

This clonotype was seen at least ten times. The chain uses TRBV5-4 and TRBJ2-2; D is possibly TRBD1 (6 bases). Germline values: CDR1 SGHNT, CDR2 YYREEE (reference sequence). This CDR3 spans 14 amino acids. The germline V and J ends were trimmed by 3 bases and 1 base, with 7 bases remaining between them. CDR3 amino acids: CASSWGQNTGELFF. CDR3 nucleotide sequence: TGTGCCAGCAGCTGGGGACAGAACACCGGGGAGCTGTTTTTT.

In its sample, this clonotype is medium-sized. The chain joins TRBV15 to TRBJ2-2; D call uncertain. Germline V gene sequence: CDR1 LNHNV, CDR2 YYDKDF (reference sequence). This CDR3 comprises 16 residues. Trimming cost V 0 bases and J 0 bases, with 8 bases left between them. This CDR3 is CATSRDEATNTGELFF. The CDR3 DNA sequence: TGTGCCACCAGCAGAGACGAGGCCACGAACACCGGGGAGCTGTTTTTT.

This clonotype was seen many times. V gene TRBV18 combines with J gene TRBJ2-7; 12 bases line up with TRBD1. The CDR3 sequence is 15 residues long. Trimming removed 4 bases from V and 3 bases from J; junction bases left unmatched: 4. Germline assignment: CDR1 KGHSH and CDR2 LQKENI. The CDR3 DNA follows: TGTGCCAGCTCACAGGGACAGGGGGCGTACTACGAGCAGTACTTC. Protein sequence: CASSQGQGAYYEQYF.

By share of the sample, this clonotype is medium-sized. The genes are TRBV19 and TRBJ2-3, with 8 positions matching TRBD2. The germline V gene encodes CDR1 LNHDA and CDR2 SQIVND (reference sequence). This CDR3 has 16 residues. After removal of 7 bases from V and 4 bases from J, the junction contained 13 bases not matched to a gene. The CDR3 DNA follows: TGTGCCAGTACCAACGCCGGGACTAGATCGGCAGATACGCAGTATTTT. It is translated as CASTNAGTRSADTQYF.

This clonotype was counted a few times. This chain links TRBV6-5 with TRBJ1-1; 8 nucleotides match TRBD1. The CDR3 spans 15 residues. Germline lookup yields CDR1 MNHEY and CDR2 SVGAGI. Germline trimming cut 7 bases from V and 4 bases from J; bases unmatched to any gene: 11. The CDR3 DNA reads TGTGCCAGCACCCCTATGGACAGGGTGTCCACTGAAGCTTTCTTT. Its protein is CASTPMDRVSTEAFF.

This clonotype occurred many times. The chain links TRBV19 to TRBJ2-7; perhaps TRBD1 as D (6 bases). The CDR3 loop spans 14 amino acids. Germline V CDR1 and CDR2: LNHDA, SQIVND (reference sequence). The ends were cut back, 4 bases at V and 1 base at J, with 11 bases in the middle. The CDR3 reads CASSKEQGSYEQYF. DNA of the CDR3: TGTGCCAGTAGTAAAGAACAGGGATCCTACGAGCAGTACTTC.

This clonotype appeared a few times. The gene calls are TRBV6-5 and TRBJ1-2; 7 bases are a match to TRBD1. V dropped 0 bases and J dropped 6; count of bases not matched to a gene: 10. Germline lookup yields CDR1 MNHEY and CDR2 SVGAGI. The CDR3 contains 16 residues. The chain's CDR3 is CASSYSPATGENGYTF. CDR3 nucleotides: TGTGCCAGCAGTTACTCGCCCGCTACAGGGGAAAATGGCTACACCTTC.

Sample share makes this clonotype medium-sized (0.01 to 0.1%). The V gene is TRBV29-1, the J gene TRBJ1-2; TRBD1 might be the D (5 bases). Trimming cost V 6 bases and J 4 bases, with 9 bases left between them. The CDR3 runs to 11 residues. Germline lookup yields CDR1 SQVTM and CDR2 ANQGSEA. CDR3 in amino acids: CSVSDTYGYTF. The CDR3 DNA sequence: TGCAGCGTATCGGACACCTATGGCTACACCTTC.

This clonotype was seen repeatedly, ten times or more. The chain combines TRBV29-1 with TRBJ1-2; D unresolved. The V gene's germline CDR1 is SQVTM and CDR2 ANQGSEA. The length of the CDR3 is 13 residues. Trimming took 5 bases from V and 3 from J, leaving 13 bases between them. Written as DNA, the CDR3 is TGCAGCGTTCAGAGGAGGGAGCACTATGGCTACACCTTC. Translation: CSVQRREHYGYTF.